This TCR beta chain was obtained from a study of blood T cell repertoires in COVID-19 (dated by TCRdb to the early 2020s). As for the study more broadly: Samples from collaborators originated in the United States, Italy and Spain and spanned both the acute and convalescent phases of COVID-19. The material from the prospective study consisted of cDNA or gDNA derived from T cells, B-cell-depleted T cells, or PBMCs. A de-identified subject ID, COVID-19 status, age in years and sex were almost always included in the sample metadata. HLA class I and class II types, where available, came from metadata supplied by the sample provider rather than from assay-based typing. The repertoires were made available in a free public database intended to serve as a resource for research on the immune response to SARS-CoV-2. Samples came from the ongoing ImmuneRACE study (first 160 participants) plus 1,254 subjects from 6 global collaborators. Subjects who had been exposed to COVID-19, were actively infected with it, or had recovered from it provided the deeply sampled blood TCRbeta repertoires that made up the dataset. Results and caveats for the whole study, not just this receptor: The amount of clinical and demographic metadata varied by source and participant and was provided uncurated.

CDR1 MNHEY and CDR2 SVGAGI are derived from the germline V gene. The CDR3, cysteine through phenylalanine, is 12 amino acids long. The sequence is cut down to CDR3 DNA, 36 bases in frame from base 1. V is clipped by 4 bases and J by 6 bases, and the sequence between their germline boundaries is 9 bases long. Participants in the prospective study were enrolled through a virtual design, were aged roughly 18 to 100 years, and lived in about 25 United States geographic areas. To assign participants to cohorts, the prospective study relied on clinical history that participants themselves reported in a screening survey and a study questionnaire. A participant counted as exposed if, within 2 weeks of entering the study, that participant had been in contact with someone who had a PCR-confirmed or clinician-diagnosed COVID-19 case. In the prospective study, whole blood, serum and a nasopharyngeal or oropharyngeal swab were collected from each participant by mobile phlebotomists. Additional blood draws and questionnaires over an approximately 2-month period could optionally be provided by prospective study participants. Before DNA extraction, prospective study blood samples were shipped either frozen or at room temperature.

TCRbeta CDR3 regions were amplified from genomic DNA using the immunoSEQ Assay, a bias-controlled multiplex PCR. In the source study's methods: The number of nucleated cells in each sample was estimated by amplification of reference gene primers within the assay. To quantify the absolute abundance of each unique TCRbeta CDR3 rearrangement, sequence reads were collapsed and filtered. For each sample, productive Simpson clonality was calculated as the square root of Simpson's diversity index across productive rearrangements. TCRdb stores this immuneACCESS table with in-frame sequences only. Part of the clones is absent; in the studies checked, under half of the shortfall reflects unresolved V genes, and no reason is known for the rest. The V and J calls and the clone size are those of that table, but D and trimming were determined from the DNA. For this sample the table gives roughly 150,000 clones, of which 87% were detected only once. The top ten clonotypes cover less than 5% of the sample.

This clone has more than one count but fewer than ten. This clone's antigen is unknown. Nothing much larger sits one base from this clone, and base qualities are not available. The sequence is built from TRBV6-5 and TRBJ1-1; a weak D assignment points to TRBD1 (5 bases agree). The sequence came from a middle-aged woman who had been exposed to COVID-19. Sequenced material: PBMCs or T cells enriched from blood (not recorded which). The sequenced DNA: TGTGCCAGCAGTTTCGGGGGGGCTGAAGCTTTCTTT. It specifies CASSFGGAEAFF.